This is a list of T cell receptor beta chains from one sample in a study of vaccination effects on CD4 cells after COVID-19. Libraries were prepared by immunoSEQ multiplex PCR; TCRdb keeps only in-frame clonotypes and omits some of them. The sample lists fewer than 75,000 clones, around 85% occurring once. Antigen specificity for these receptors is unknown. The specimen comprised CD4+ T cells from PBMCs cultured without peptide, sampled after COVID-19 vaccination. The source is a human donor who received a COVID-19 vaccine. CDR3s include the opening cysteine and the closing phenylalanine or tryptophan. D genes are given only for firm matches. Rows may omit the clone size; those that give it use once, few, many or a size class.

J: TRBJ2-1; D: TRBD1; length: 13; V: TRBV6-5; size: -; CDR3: CASQQGIYNEQFF; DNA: TGTGCCAGCCAACAGGGGATCTACAATGAGCAGTTCTTC
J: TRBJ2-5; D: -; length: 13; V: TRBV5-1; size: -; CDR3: CASSFSGIETQYF; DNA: TGCGCCAGCAGCTTTTCGGGGATAGAGACCCAGTACTTC
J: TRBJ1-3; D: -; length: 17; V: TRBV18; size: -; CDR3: CASSPTAGGDSGNTIYF; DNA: TGTGCCAGCTCACCAACTGCCGGCGGGGACTCTGGAAACACCATATATTTT
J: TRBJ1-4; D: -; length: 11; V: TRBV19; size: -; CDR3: CASSQNEKLFF; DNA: TGTGCCAGTAGTCAAAATGAAAAACTGTTTTTT
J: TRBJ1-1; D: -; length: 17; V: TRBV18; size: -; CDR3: CASSPQQGLVVNTEAFF; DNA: TGTGCCAGCTCACCCCAGCAGGGGCTGGTGGTAAACACTGAAGCTTTCTTT
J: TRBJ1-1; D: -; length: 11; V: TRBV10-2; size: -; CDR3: CASSENLEAFF; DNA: TGCGCCAGCAGTGAGAACCTTGAAGCTTTCTTT
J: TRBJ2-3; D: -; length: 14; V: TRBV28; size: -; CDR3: CASSLGGRTDTQYF; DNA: TGTGCCAGCAGTTTAGGTGGCCGCACAGATACGCAGTATTTT
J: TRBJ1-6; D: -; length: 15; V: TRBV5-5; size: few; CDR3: CASSPSTSYNSPLHF; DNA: TGTGCCAGCAGCCCCTCAACCTCCTATAATTCACCCCTCCACTTT
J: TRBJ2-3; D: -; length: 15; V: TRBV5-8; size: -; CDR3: CASSTQWTSTDTQYF; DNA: TGTGCCAGCAGCACACAGTGGACTAGCACAGATACGCAGTATTTT
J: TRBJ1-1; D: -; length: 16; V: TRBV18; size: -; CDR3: CASSPYTRAGRTEAFF; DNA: TGTGCCAGCTCACCATATACCCGGGCGGGTCGGACTGAAGCTTTCTTT
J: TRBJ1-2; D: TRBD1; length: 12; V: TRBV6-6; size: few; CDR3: CASDRGNGGYTF; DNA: TGTGCCAGTGACAGGGGAAACGGTGGCTACACCTTC
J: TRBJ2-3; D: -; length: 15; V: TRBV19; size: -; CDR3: CASSIVTLSTDTQYF; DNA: TGTGCCAGTAGTATAGTTACTCTCTCCACAGATACGCAGTATTTT
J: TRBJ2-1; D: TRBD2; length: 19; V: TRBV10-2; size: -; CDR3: CASSESRSSGGVSYNEQFF; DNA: TGCGCCAGCAGTGAGTCCAGGTCTAGCGGGGGGGTCTCCTACAATGAGCAGTTCTTC
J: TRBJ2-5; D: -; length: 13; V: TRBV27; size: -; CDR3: CASSLSYQETQYF; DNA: TGTGCCAGCAGTTTATCGTACCAAGAGACCCAGTACTTC
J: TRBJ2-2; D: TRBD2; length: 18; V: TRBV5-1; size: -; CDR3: CASSPGTSGTWGTEELFF; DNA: TGCGCCAGCAGCCCCGGGACTAGCGGGACCTGGGGCACCGAGGAGCTGTTTTTT
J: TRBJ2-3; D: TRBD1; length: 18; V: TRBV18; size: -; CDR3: CASSPGQGGGWSTDTQYF; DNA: TGTGCCAGCTCACCGGGACAGGGAGGTGGTTGGAGCACAGATACGCAGTATTTT
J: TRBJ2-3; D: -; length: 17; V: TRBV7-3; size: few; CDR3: CASSTRASGWVTDTQYF; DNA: TGTGCCAGCAGCACGCGGGCCTCCGGGTGGGTAACAGATACGCAGTATTTT
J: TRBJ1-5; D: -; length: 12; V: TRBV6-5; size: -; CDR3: CASSGPGRPQHF; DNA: TGTGCCAGCAGCGGCCCCGGGAGGCCCCAGCATTTT
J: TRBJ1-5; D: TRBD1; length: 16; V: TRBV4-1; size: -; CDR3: CASSRTTGTGNQPQHF; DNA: TGCGCCAGCAGCCGAACGACTGGGACAGGGAATCAGCCCCAGCATTTT
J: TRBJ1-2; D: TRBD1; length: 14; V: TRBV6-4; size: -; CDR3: CASSESGGPYGYTF; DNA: TGTGCCAGCAGTGAGTCAGGGGGCCCCTATGGCTACACCTTC
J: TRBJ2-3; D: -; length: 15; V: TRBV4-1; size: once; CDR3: CASSQGVRLLNTQYF; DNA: TGCGCCAGCAGCCAAGGGGTGCGGCTACTTAATACGCAGTATTTT
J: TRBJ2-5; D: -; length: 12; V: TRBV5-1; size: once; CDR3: CASSLRMETQYF; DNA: TGCGCCAGCAGCCTTCGAATGGAGACCCAGTACTTC
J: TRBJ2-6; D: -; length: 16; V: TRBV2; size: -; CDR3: CASSDRRSSGANVLTF; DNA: TGTGCCAGCAGTGATAGGCGCTCGTCTGGGGCCAACGTCCTGACTTTC
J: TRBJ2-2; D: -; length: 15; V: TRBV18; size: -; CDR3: CASSPPRGNTGELFF; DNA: TGTGCCAGCTCACCACCGCGGGGAAACACCGGGGAGCTGTTTTTT
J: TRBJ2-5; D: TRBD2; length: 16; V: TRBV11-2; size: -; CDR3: CASSLDGGGVGETQYF; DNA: TGTGCCAGCAGCTTAGACGGCGGGGGGGTTGGAGAGACCCAGTACTTC
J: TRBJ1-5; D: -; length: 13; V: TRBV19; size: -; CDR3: CASSRESNQPQHF; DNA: TGTGCCAGTAGCAGGGAAAGCAATCAGCCCCAGCATTTT
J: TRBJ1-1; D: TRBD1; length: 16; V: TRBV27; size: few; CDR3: CASSPTGTGMNTEAFF; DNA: TGTGCCAGCAGTCCGACCGGGACAGGGATGAACACTGAAGCTTTCTTT
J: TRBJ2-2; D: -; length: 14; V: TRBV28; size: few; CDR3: CASSHRGLGGELFF; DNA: TGTGCCAGCAGCCACCGGGGTCTCGGCGGGGAGCTGTTTTTT
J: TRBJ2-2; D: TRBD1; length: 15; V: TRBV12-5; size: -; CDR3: CASGLGTGDTGELFF; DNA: TGTGCTAGTGGTTTAGGGACAGGGGACACCGGGGAGCTGTTTTTT
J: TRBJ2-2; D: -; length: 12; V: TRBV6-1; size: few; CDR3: CASSEGTGELFF; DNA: TGTGCCAGCAGTGAGGGGACCGGGGAGCTGTTTTTT
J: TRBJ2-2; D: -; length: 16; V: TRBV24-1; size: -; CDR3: CATSDTTRHSAGELFF; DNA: TGTGCCACCAGTGATACGACTAGACACAGTGCCGGGGAGCTGTTTTTT
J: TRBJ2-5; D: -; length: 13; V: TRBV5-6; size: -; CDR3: CASSFGQGETQYF; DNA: TGTGCCAGCAGCTTCGGTCAGGGCGAGACCCAGTACTTC
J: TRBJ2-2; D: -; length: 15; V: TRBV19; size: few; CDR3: CASTVRQGGPGELFF; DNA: TGTGCCAGTACCGTTCGACAGGGAGGACCCGGGGAGCTGTTTTTT
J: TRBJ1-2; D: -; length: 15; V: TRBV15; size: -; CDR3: CATSRKGTGFYGYTF; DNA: TGTGCCACCAGCAGGAAGGGCACGGGTTTCTATGGCTACACCTTC
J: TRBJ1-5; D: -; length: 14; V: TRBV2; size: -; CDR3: CASRPGLSNQPQHF; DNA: TGTGCCAGCAGGCCGGGACTGAGCAATCAGCCCCAGCATTTT
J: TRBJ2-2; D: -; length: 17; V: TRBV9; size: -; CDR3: CASSSTGPHFGTGELFF; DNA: TGTGCCAGCAGCTCCACCGGGCCTCACTTTGGCACCGGGGAGCTGTTTTTT
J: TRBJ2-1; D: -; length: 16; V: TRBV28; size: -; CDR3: CASSSPASLTYNEQFF; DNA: TGTGCCAGCAGTTCCCCTGCTAGCCTAACCTACAATGAGCAGTTCTTC
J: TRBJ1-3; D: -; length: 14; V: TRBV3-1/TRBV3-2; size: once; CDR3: CASSQDQLRNTIYF; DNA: TGTGCCAGCAGCCAAGATCAACTTAGAAACACCATATATTTT
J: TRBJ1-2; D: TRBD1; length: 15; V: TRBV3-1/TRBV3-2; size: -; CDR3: CASRGGGTGSGGYTF; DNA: TGTGCCAGCAGGGGGGGTGGGACAGGGAGCGGAGGCTACACCTTC
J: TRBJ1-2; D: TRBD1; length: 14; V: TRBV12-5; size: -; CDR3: CASGFGTGGYGYTF; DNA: TGTGCTAGTGGTTTCGGGACAGGGGGCTATGGCTACACCTTC
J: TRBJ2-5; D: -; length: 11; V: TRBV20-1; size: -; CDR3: CSAENQETQYF; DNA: TGCAGTGCCGAGAACCAAGAGACCCAGTACTTC
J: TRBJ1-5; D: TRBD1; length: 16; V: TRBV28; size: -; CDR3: CASSSRDRGRNQPQHF; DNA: TGTGCCAGCAGCTCGAGGGACAGGGGACGCAATCAGCCCCAGCATTTT
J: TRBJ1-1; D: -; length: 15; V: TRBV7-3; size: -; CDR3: CASSLMPGFNTEAFF; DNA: TGTGCCAGCAGCTTAATGCCTGGGTTTAACACTGAAGCTTTCTTT
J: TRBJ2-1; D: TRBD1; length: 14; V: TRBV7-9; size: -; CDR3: CASSLGQGFNEQFF; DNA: TGTGCCAGCAGCTTAGGACAGGGGTTCAATGAGCAGTTCTTC
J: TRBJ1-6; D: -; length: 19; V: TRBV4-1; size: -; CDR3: CASSQDWSGGSSYNSPLHF; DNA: TGCGCCAGCAGCCAAGATTGGAGCGGGGGGAGCTCCTATAATTCACCCCTCCACTTT
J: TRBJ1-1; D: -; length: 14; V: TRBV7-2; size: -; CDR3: CASSPTDGNTEAFF; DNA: TGTGCCAGCAGCCCTACGGACGGGAACACTGAAGCTTTCTTT
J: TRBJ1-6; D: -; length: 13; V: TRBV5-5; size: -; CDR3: CASSPVGLSPLHF; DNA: TGTGCCAGCAGCCCGGTGGGCCTTTCACCCCTCCACTTT
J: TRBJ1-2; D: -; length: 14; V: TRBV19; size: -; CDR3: CASRSLGARYGYTF; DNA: TGTGCCAGTAGATCCCTAGGGGCTCGGTATGGCTACACCTTC
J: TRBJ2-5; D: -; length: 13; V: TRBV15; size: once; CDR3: CATSRRYQETQYF; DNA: TGTGCCACCAGCAGACGGTACCAAGAGACCCAGTACTTC
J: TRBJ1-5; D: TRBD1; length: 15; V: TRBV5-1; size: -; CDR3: CASRKTGDSNQPQHF; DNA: TGCGCCAGCAGGAAGACAGGGGATAGCAATCAGCCCCAGCATTTT
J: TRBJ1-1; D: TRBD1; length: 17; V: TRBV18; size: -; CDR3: CASSLRTTGRADTEAFF; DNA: TGTGCCAGCTCACTCCGTACGACAGGGCGTGCCGACACTGAAGCTTTCTTT
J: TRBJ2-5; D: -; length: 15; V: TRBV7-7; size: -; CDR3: CASSLSVDVWETQYF; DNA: TGTGCCAGCAGCCTGAGTGTGGATGTTTGGGAGACCCAGTACTTC
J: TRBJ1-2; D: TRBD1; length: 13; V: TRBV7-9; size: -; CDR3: CASSSGQNYGYTF; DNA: TGTGCCAGCAGCTCGGGACAGAACTATGGCTACACCTTC
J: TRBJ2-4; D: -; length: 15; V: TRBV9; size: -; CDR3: CASSVEGNLPNIQYF; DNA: TGTGCCAGCAGCGTAGAGGGCAACCTCCCAAACATTCAGTACTTC
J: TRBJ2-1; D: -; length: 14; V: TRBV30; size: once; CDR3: CAWINRGHDNEQFF; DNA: TGTGCCTGGATTAACCGGGGACACGACAATGAGCAGTTCTTC
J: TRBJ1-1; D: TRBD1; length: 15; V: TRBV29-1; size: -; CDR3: CSVAGQGAGGTEAFF; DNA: TGCAGCGTTGCCGGGCAGGGGGCGGGTGGAACTGAAGCTTTCTTT
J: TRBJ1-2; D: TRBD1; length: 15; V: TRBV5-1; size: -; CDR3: CASSPIQGAGYGYTF; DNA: TGCGCCAGCAGCCCGATACAGGGGGCAGGGTATGGCTACACCTTC
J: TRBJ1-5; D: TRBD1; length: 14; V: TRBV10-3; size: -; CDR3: CAISERDRDQPQHF; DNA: TGTGCCATCAGTGAGAGGGACAGAGATCAGCCCCAGCATTTT